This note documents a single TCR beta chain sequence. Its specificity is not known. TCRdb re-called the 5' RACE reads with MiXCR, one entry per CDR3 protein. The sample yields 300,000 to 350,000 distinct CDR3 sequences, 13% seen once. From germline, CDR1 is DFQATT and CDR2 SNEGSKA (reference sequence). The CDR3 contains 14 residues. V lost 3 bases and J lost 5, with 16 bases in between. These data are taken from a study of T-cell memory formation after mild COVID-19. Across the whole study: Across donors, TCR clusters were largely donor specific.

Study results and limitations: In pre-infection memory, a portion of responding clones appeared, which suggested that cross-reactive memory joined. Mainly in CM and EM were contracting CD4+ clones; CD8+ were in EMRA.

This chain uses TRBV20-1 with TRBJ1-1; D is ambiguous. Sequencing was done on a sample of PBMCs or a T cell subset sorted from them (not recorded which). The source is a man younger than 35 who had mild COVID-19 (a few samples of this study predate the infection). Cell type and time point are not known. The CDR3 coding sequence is TGCAGTGCTAGTGGCGGGGTCTTGAGGACTGAAGCTTTCTTT. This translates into CSASGGVLRTEAFF.